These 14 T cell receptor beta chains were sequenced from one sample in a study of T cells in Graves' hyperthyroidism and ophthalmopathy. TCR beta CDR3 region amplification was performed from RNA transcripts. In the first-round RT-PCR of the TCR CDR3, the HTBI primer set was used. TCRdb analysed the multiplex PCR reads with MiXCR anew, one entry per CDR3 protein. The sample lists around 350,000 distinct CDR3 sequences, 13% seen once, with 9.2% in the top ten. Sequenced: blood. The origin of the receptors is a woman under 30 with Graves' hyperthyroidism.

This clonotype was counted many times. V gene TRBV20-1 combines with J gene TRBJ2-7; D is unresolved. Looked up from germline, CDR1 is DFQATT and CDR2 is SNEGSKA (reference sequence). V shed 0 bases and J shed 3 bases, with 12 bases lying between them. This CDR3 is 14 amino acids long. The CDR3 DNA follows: TGCAGTGCTAGAGATCGCGCAGCCCTCTACGAGCAGTACTTC. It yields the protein CSARDRAALYEQYF.

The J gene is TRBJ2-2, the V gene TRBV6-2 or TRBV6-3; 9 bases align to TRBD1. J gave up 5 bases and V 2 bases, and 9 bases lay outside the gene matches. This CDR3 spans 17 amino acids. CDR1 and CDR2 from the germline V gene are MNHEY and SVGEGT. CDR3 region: CASSYDLGQGGTGELFF. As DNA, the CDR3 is TGTGCCAGCAGTTACGACTTGGGACAGGGAGGGACCGGGGAGCTGTTTTTT.

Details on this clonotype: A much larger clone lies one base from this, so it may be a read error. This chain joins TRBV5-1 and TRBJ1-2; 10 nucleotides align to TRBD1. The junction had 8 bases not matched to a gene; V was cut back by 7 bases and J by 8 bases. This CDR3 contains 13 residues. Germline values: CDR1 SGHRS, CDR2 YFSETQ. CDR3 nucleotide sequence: TGCGCCAGCGGCGGGGACAGGGGCAGAGGCTACACCTTC. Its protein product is CASGGDRGRGYTF.

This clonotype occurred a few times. The CDR3 spells CASSIVSGLGWQETQYF. The CDR3 bases are TGTGCCAGTAGTATAGTCTCGGGGCTTGGATGGCAAGAGACCCAGTACTTC. The chain combines TRBV19 with TRBJ2-5, with D perhaps assigned TRBD1 or TRBD2 (5 bases each). Germline values: CDR1 LNHDA, CDR2 SQIVND (reference sequence). V gave up 1 base and J gave up 2 bases, with 17 bases separating them. The CDR3 is 17 amino acids. Complete variable domain (other parts from reference TRBV19 and TRBJ2-5): DGGITQSPKYLFRKEGQNVTLSCEQNLNHDAMYWYRQDPGQGLRLIYYSQIVNDFQKGDIAEGYSVSREKKESFPLTVTSAQKNPTAFYLCASSIVSGLGWQETQYFGPGTRLLVL.

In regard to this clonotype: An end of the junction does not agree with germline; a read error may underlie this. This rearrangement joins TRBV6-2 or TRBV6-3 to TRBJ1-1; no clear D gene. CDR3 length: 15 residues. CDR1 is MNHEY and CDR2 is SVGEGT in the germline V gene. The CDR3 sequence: CTSSRHRSMNTEAFF. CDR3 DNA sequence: TGTACCAGCAGTCGGCACCGTTCGATGAACACCGAAGCTTTCTTT.

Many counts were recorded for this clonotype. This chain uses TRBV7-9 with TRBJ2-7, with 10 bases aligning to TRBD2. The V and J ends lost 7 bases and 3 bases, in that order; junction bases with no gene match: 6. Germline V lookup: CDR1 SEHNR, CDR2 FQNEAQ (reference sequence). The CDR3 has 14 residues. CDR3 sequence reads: CASKIAGGGYEQYF. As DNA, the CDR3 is TGTGCCAGCAAAATAGCGGGAGGAGGCTACGAGCAGTACTTC.

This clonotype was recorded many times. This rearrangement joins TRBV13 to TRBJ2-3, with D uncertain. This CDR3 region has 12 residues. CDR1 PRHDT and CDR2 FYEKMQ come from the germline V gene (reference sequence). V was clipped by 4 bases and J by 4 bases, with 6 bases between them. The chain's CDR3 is CASSSSADTQYF. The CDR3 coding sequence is TGTGCCAGCAGCTCCTCTGCAGATACGCAGTATTTT. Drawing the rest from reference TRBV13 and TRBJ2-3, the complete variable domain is AAGVIQSPRHLIKEKRETATLKCYPIPRHDTVYWYQQGPGQDPQFLISFYEKMQSDKGSIPDRFSAQQFSDYHSELNMSSLELGDSALYFCASSSSADTQYFGPGTRLTVL.

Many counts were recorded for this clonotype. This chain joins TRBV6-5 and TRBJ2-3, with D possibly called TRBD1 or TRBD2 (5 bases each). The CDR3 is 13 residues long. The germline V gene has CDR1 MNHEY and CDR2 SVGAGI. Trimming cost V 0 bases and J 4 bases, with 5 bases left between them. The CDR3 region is CASSYSGADTQYF. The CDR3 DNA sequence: TGTGCCAGCAGTTACTCGGGGGCAGATACGCAGTATTTT.

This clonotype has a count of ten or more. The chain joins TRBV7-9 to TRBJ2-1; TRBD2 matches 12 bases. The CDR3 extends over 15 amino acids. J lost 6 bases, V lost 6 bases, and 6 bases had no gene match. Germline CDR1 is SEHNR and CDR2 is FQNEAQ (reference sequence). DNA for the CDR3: TGTGCCAGCAGTTCTAGCGGGGGGGCCATCAATGAGCAGTTCTTC. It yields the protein CASSSSGGAINEQFF.

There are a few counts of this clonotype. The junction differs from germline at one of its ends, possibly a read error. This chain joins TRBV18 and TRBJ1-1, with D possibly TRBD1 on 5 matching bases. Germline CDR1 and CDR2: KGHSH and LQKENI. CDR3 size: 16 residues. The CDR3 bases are TGTTCCAGCTCACCACCAGGGCTGGGGGAGAACACTGAAGCTTTCTTT. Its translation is CSSSPPGLGENTEAFF.

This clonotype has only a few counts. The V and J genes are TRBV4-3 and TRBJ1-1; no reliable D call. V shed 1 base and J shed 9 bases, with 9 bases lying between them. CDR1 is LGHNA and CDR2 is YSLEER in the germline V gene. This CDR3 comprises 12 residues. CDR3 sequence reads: CASSQGADKAFF. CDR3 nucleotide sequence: TGCGCCAGCAGCCAAGGGGCAGATAAAGCTTTCTTT.

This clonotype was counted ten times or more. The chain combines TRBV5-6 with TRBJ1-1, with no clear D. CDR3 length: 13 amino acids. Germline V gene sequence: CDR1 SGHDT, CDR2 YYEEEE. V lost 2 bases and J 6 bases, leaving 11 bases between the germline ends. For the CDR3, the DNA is TGTGCCAGCAGCTTTGTGGATGGAGCTGAAGCTTTCTTT. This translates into CASSFVDGAEAFF.

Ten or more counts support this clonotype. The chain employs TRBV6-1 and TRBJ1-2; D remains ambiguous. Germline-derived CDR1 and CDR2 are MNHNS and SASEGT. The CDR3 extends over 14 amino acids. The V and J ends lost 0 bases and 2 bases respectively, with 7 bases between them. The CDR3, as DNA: TGTGCCAGCAGTGAAGCTTCCGGAAACTATGGCTACACCTTC. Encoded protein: CASSEASGNYGYTF.

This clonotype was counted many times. CDR3 nucleotides: TGTGCCAACGGGGGGGTATACGGGGAGCTGTTTTTT. Its protein is CANGGVYGELFF. The chain uses TRBV6-1 and TRBJ2-2; TRBD2 aligns across 8 bases. Germline V CDR1 and CDR2: MNHNS, SASEGT. The length of the CDR3 is 12 residues. With V trimmed by 10 bases and J by 7 bases, 5 bases remained unmatched.